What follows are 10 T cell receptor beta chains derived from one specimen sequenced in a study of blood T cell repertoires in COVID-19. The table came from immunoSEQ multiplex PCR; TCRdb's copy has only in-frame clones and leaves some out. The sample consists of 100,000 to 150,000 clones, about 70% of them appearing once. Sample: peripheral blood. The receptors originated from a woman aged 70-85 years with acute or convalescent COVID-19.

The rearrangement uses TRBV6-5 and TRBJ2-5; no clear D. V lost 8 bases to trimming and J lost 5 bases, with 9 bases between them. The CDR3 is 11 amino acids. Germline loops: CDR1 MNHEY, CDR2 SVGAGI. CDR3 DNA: TGTGCCAGCGGGCTTATCGAGACCCAGTACTTC. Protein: CASGLIETQYF.

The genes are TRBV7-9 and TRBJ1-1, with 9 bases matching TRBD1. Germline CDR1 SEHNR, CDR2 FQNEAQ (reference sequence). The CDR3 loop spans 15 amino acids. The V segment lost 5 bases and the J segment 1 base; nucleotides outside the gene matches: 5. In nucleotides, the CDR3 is TGTGCCAGCAGCCGGAACAGGGGGCGGAACACTGAAGCTTTCTTT. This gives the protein CASSRNRGRNTEAFF.

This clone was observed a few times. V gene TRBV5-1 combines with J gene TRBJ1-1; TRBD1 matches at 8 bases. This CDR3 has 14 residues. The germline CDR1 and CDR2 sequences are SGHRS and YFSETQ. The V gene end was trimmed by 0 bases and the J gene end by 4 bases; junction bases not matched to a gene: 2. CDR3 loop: CASSLGQGPTEAFF. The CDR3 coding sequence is TGCGCCAGCAGCTTGGGACAGGGGCCCACTGAAGCTTTCTTT.

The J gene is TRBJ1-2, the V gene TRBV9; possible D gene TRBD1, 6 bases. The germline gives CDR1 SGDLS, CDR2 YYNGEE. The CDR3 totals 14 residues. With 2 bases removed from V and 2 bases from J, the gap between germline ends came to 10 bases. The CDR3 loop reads CASSVDSLNYGYTF. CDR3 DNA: TGTGCCAGCAGCGTGGACAGCCTCAACTATGGCTACACCTTC.

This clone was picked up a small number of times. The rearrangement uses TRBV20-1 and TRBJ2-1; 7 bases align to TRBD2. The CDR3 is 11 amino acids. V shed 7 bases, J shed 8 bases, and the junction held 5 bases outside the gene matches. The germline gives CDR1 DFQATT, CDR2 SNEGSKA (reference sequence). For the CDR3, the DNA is TGCAGTGTCGGGGGGTGGGATGAGCAGTTCTTC. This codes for CSVGGWDEQFF.

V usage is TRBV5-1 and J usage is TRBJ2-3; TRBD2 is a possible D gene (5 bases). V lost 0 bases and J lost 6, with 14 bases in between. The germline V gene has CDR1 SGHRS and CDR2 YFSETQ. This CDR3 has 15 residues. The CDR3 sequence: CASSLEGAGPDTQYF. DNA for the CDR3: TGCGCCAGCAGCTTGGAGGGAGCAGGACCCGATACGCAGTATTTT.

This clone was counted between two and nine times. CDR3 protein: CASSYEGQGESPLHF. The CDR3 DNA reads as TGTGCCAGCAGTTACGAGGGACAGGGTGAGTCACCCCTCCACTTT. This chain joins TRBV6-2 or TRBV6-3 and TRBJ1-6, with 9 bases aligning to TRBD1. Germline CDR1 and CDR2: MNHEY and SVGEGT. Unmatched junction bases numbered 6, after V lost 2 bases and J lost 10 bases. The CDR3 extends over 15 amino acids.

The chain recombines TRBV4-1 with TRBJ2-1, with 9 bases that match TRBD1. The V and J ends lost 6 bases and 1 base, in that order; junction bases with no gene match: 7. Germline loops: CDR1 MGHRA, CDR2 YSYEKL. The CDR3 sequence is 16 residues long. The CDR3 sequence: CASSPRQGESYNEQFF. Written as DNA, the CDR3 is TGCGCCAGCAGTCCCCGACAGGGGGAATCCTACAATGAGCAGTTCTTC.

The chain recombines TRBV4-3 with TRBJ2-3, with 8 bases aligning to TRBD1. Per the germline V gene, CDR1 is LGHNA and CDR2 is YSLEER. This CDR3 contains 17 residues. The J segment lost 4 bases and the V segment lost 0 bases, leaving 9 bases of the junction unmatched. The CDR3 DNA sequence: TGCGCCAGCAGCCAAGATCGAACAGGGGGAGGTGCAGATACGCAGTATTTT. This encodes CASSQDRTGGGADTQYF.

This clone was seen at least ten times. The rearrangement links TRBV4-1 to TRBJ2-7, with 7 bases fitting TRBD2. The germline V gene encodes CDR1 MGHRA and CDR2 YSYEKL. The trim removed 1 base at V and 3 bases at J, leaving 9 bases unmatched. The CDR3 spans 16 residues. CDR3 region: CASSQGPGGGLYEQYF. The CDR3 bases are TGCGCCAGCAGCCAAGGGCCGGGGGGAGGGCTCTACGAGCAGTACTTC.